The clone carrying this T cell receptor (beta chain) was detected ten times or more. Its antigen is undetermined. Found in a library prepared for alpha chains, this beta chain is an off-target read, and its abundance has little meaning. V lost 5 bases and J 7 bases, leaving 24 bases between the germline ends. Germline loops: CDR1 MGHRA, CDR2 YSYEKL. This CDR3 region has 16 residues. These data originate in a study of spatial heterogeneity in lung cancer. Study at large: Matched bulk RNA-seq yielded a T cell module score, and TCR transcript counts in tumor regions correlated strongly with that score. General study points: Higher tumor mutation counts went along with higher counts of expanded intratumoral alpha and beta TCRs.

Specified time point: sample taken at primary tumor resection. Unsorted whole RNA of tumor, nontumor lung or frozen PBMC was sequenced. TCRdb re-analysed the 5' RACE reads in MiXCR, keeping a single row per CDR3 protein. The sample records about 11,000 distinct CDR3 sequences, about 5% being singletons. This material consisted of lung tumor tissue, taken at surgery. The chain uses TRBV4-1 and TRBJ2-7, with D perhaps TRBD2 (6 bases). The receptor's source is a male donor with early-stage non-small cell lung cancer. CDR3 sequence (DNA): TGCGCCAGCAGCTCGGGGTTCTCCGGGACTCTAAAGGAGCAGTACTTC. Protein product: CASSSGFSGTLKEQYF.